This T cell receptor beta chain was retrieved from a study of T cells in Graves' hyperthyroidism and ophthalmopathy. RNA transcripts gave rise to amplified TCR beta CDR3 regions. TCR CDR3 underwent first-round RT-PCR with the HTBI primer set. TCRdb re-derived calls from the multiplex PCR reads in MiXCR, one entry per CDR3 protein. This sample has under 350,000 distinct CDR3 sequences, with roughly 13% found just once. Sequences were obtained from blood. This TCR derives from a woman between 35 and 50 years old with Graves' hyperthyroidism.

CDR3 sequence (DNA): TGTGCCAGCAGCTTGGTTCGCAGCTCAAATCAGCCCCAGCATTTT. Residues: CASSLVRSSNQPQHF. V usage is TRBV5-8 and J usage is TRBJ1-5; D call uncertain. The length of the CDR3 is 15 residues. Germline assignment: CDR1 SGHTS and CDR2 YDEGEE. The V end lost 0 bases, the J end lost 4 bases, and 11 bases lay between the germline ends.